These T cell receptor beta chains were read from a single sample in a study of blood T cell repertoires in COVID-19. The method was immunoSEQ multiplex PCR; TCRdb's version includes in-frame clones alone and lacks a portion of them. The repertoire holds 110,000 to 150,000 clones, with 79% as singletons. The sequenced sample consisted of peripheral blood. The receptors were gathered from a man aged 45-60 years with active or convalescent COVID-19. Each CDR3 is given with its conserved first and last residue. Each record gives: J gene, V gene, D gene, clone size, CDR3 DNA, CDR3 protein. D genes are given only for firm matches. Expanded clones get a size class; other rows say once, few or many, or leave the size out.

TRBJ2-1	TRBV11-3	TRBD2	.	TGTGCCAGCAGCCCCGGACTAGCGGGAGAGGGGAATGAGCAGTTCTTC	CASSPGLAGEGNEQFF
TRBJ2-2	TRBV19	.	once	TGTGCCAGTAGTATGGAGGCAGACACCGGGGAGCTGTTTTTT	CASSMEADTGELFF
TRBJ2-5	TRBV24-1	TRBD1	once	TGTGCCACCAGTGACAGAGGACAGGACCAAGAGACCCAGTACTTC	CATSDRGQDQETQYF
TRBJ1-1	TRBV18	TRBD1	.	TGTGCCAGCTCATTACGACAGGGAAGACGGGTTGACACTGAAGCTTTCTTT	CASSLRQGRRVDTEAFF
TRBJ2-2	TRBV7-7	TRBD1	.	TGTGCCAGCAGCTCCTACAGGGGAGCCGGGGAGCTGTTTTTT	CASSSYRGAGELFF
TRBJ1-2	TRBV6-5	.	.	TGTGCCAGCACGAGGGAACGGATGGCTTATGGCTACACCTTC	CASTRERMAYGYTF
TRBJ2-5	TRBV28	TRBD1	.	TGTGCCAGCAAGACAGGGGGAGAGACCCAGTACTTC	CASKTGGETQYF
TRBJ1-1	TRBV29-1	.	.	TGCAGCGTAGCGACAGGTGTAGGGAACACTGAAGCTTTCTTT	CSVATGVGNTEAFF
TRBJ2-7	TRBV15	.	.	TGTGCCACAGGGGCAGGCCGGGAGCCCTACGAGCAGTACTTC	CATGAGREPYEQYF
TRBJ1-1	TRBV11-2	.	.	TGTGCCAGCAGCTTAGACCGGGATCATACAGCTTTCTTT	CASSLDRDHTAFF
TRBJ2-7	TRBV5-6	.	.	TGTGCCAGCAGCTGGGGCCTTGGGTCCTACGAGCAGTACTTC	CASSWGLGSYEQYF
TRBJ1-4	TRBV3-1/TRBV3-2	TRBD1	.	TGTGCCAGCAGCCAAGTGACAGGGACTAATGAAAAACTGTTTTTT	CASSQVTGTNEKLFF
TRBJ2-7	TRBV28	.	.	TGTGCCAGCCGGGGGTCCTACGAGCAGTACTTC	CASRGSYEQYF
TRBJ2-3	TRBV9	TRBD2	once	TGTGCCAGCAGCGTTACGACTAGCGGGAGCACAGATACGCAGTATTTT	CASSVTTSGSTDTQYF
TRBJ1-5	TRBV9	TRBD1	.	TGTGCCAGCAGCGTAGGGACAGGGGATAATCAGCCCCAGCATTTT	CASSVGTGDNQPQHF
TRBJ2-6	TRBV9	TRBD2	few	TGTGCCAGCAGCGGAGCGGGAGACTACTCTGGGGCCAACGTCCTGACTTTC	CASSGAGDYSGANVLTF
TRBJ2-5	TRBV19	TRBD2	.	TGTGCCAGTAGTCCAGCGGGAGTCGGGGAGACCCAGTACTTC	CASSPAGVGETQYF
TRBJ2-5	TRBV5-4	TRBD2	.	TGTGCCAGCAGCGCTAGCGGGAGGGCCTCGGAGACCCAGTACTTC	CASSASGRASETQYF
TRBJ2-1	TRBV2	.	.	TGTGCCAGCAGGGCGGGACTTTCGATCTCCTACAATGAGCAGTTCTTC	CASRAGLSISYNEQFF
TRBJ1-1	TRBV3-1/TRBV3-2	TRBD1	.	TGTGCCAGCAGCGCCCCGGGACAGGGGGCCCGTAGCACTGAAGCTTTCTTT	CASSAPGQGARSTEAFF
TRBJ2-7	TRBV28	TRBD2	.	TGTGCCAGCAGTTCCGGACTAGCGGGAGAGTTACCCTACGAGCAGTACTTC	CASSSGLAGELPYEQYF
TRBJ1-2	TRBV10-1	TRBD1	.	TGCGCCAGCAGTTTATTCTCCCAAACGAGGGGGCTGGGTGGCTACACCTTC	CASSLFSQTRGLGGYTF
TRBJ2-5	TRBV27	.	.	TGTGCCAGCAACCCTCAAGGCTGGAGCCGGAAAGAGACCCAGTACTTC	CASNPQGWSRKETQYF
TRBJ1-5	TRBV20-1	.	.	TGCAGTGCTAGTGGCGGTACGGGCAATCAGCCCCAGCATTTT	CSASGGTGNQPQHF
TRBJ2-3	TRBV6-5	.	.	TGTGCCAGCAGTTACCCCCGAAGGGGTACGCAGTATTTT	CASSYPRRGTQYF
TRBJ1-5	TRBV19	.	.	TGTGCCAGTAGTAACGTCCCAGGGGCTCAGCCCCAGCATTTT	CASSNVPGAQPQHF
TRBJ2-7	TRBV11-2	.	.	TGTGCCAGCAGCTTAGGTGTTCTAGATTACGAGCAGTACTTC	CASSLGVLDYEQYF
TRBJ2-7	TRBV28	.	few	TGTGCCAGCCTTAGAAGGGGCTACGAGCAGTACTTC	CASLRRGYEQYF
TRBJ1-2	TRBV6-5	TRBD1	.	TGTGCCAGCAAACAGGGGGATGGCTACACCTTC	CASKQGDGYTF
TRBJ2-7	TRBV12-3/TRBV12-4	.	few	TGTGCCAGCAGTTTCCCGACAGCCTACGAGCAGTACTTC	CASSFPTAYEQYF
TRBJ2-7	TRBV28	TRBD1	.	TGTGCCAGCAGCTTCGGGGACAGTTGGGAAGACTACGAGCAGTACTTC	CASSFGDSWEDYEQYF
TRBJ2-1	TRBV7-2	.	.	TGTGCCAGCAGCTTAGCGTGGAGAGCAGGGTCCTACAATGAGCAGTTCTTC	CASSLAWRAGSYNEQFF
TRBJ1-2	TRBV10-3	.	.	TGTGCCATCAGTGATGAGTCTAACTATGGCTACACCTTC	CAISDESNYGYTF
TRBJ2-1	TRBV4-2	TRBD2	.	TGTGCCAGCAGCCAAGAACTAGCGGGAGCGCGGGAGCAGTTCTTC	CASSQELAGAREQFF
TRBJ2-1	TRBV30	TRBD1	few	TGTGCCTGGAGTGTAGGGACAGGGGGCCACAATGAGCAGTTCTTC	CAWSVGTGGHNEQFF
TRBJ2-3	TRBV3-1/TRBV3-2	.	.	TGTGCCAGCAGCCAAGCGATTCGGGGCACAGATACGCAGTATTTT	CASSQAIRGTDTQYF
TRBJ1-6	TRBV21-1	.	.	TGTGCCAGCACCCCGGGGAACAGAGTTAATTCACCCCTCCACTTT	CASTPGNRVNSPLHF
TRBJ2-2	TRBV28	TRBD2	.	TGTGCCAGCAGTCCCCATGGGGCGGGAGAGGATACCGGGGAGCTGTTTTTT	CASSPHGAGEDTGELFF
TRBJ2-7	TRBV28	.	.	TGTGCCAGCAGTTTACCCGACAGGGAGGTCATCGAGCAGTACTTC	CASSLPDREVIEQYF
TRBJ1-4	TRBV7-9	.	.	TGTGCCAGCAGCTCGCAGGGTGATCAGGAAAAACTGTTTTTT	CASSSQGDQEKLFF
TRBJ2-7	TRBV10-1	TRBD1	.	TGCGCCAGCAGCACCGGGACAGGGGGCTTGAGGGAGCAGTACTTC	CASSTGTGGLREQYF
TRBJ2-3	TRBV11-2	.	.	TGTGCCAGCAGCTTAGCAGGCCTCACAGATACGCAGTATTTT	CASSLAGLTDTQYF
TRBJ2-1	TRBV7-7	.	.	TGTGCCAGCAGCTTACCAAGCGTAGTCGGGAAATACAATGAGCAGTTCTTC	CASSLPSVVGKYNEQFF